Following are 20 T cell receptor beta chains from one sample sequenced in a study of control samples from healthy donors and cancer patients. Only in-frame clones appear in the TCRdb table, and some are missing; sequencing was by immunoSEQ multiplex PCR. The repertoire has 130,000 to 150,000 clones, around nine tenths of them found once; the top ten carry roughly 12%. Specimen: blood. Every receptor here comes from a man younger than 45 in good health.

The chain combines TRBV14 with TRBJ2-7, with 8 bases matching TRBD1. V dropped 5 bases and J dropped 7; count of bases not matched to a gene: 7. Per the germline V gene, CDR1 is SGHDN and CDR2 is FVKESK. The CDR3 has 13 amino acids. The CDR3 here is CASSLDRAGEQYF. The CDR3 bases are TGTGCCAGCAGCTTGGACAGGGCGGGAGAGCAGTACTTC.

This clone was observed once. The J gene is TRBJ1-2, the V gene TRBV6-5, with TRBD1 matching over 9 bases. Germline-derived CDR1 and CDR2 are MNHEY and SVGAGI. This CDR3 region has 14 residues. The trim removed 6 bases at V and 3 bases at J, leaving 5 bases unmatched. The CDR3: CASRVGQGDYGYTF. The CDR3 nucleotides read TGTGCCAGCAGGGTGGGACAGGGAGACTATGGCTACACCTTC.

The rearrangement joins TRBV6-2 or TRBV6-3 to TRBJ2-1; D is possibly TRBD1 or TRBD2 (7 bases each). Germline V gene data show CDR1 as MNHEY and CDR2 as SVGEGT. Trimming shortened V by 6 bases and J by 14 bases, and 20 bases separated the two germline ends. The CDR3 length is 13 residues. CDR3 residues: CASSPAQGREKFF. DNA for the CDR3: TGTGCCAGCAGCCCGGCACAGGGGCGGGAGAAGTTCTTC.

V gene TRBV11-2 combines with J gene TRBJ2-3; 9 bases are a match to TRBD2. The CDR3 totals 17 residues. Germline trimming cut 2 bases from V and 3 bases from J; bases unmatched to any gene: 9. Germline V gene sequence: CDR1 SGHAT, CDR2 FQNNGV. CDR3 coding DNA: TGTGCCAGCAGCTTAATTTTCGCAGCGGGAGGAACAGATACGCAGTATTTT. Translating gives CASSLIFAAGGTDTQYF.

The V and J genes are TRBV28 and TRBJ1-1; D uncertain. V was shortened by 6 bases and J by 6 bases, with 14 bases between the two germline ends. The germline V gene encodes CDR1 MDHEN and CDR2 SYDVKM. The CDR3 sequence is 13 residues long. The CDR3 bases are TGTGCCAGCAGGGTTAGTGGAGGATCTGAAGCTTTCTTT. Amino acids: CASRVSGGSEAFF.

The rearrangement links TRBV30 to TRBJ2-1, with 9 bases lining up with TRBD1. This CDR3 has 14 residues. CDR1 GTSNPN and CDR2 SVGIG come from the germline V gene (reference sequence). V shed 3 bases and J 6 bases; nucleotides not matched to a gene: 6. CDR3 sequence reads: CAWRRGTGFNEQFF. Written as DNA, the CDR3 is TGTGCCTGGAGGAGGGGGACAGGGTTCAATGAGCAGTTCTTC. The entire variable domain, with the rest obtained from reference TRBV30 and TRBJ2-1, is as follows: SQTIHQWPATLVQPVGSPLSLECTVEGTSNPNLYWYRQAAGRGLQLLFYSVGIGQISSEVPQNLSASRPQDRQFILSSKKLLLSDSGFYLCAWRRGTGFNEQFFGPGTRLTVL.

The chain combines TRBV4-1 with TRBJ1-4; D perhaps matches TRBD1 (6 bases). The CDR3 spans 17 residues. The V end lost 4 bases, the J end lost 8 bases, and 23 bases lay between the germline ends. Germline V CDR1 and CDR2: MGHRA, YSYEKL. CDR3 sequence reads: CASSPGDQGIFGEKLFF. CDR3 nucleotide sequence: TGCGCCAGCAGCCCAGGGGATCAGGGGATTTTCGGAGAAAAACTGTTTTTT.

The V gene is TRBV7-2, the J gene TRBJ2-3; the match to TRBD1 covers 7 bases. With V trimmed by 6 bases and J by 2 bases, 2 bases remained unmatched. Germline CDR1 is SGHTA and CDR2 is FQGNSA. The CDR3 is made up of 13 amino acids. The CDR3 DNA sequence: TGTGCCAGCAGGACAGGGCCCACAGATACGCAGTATTTT. Amino acid sequence: CASRTGPTDTQYF. The variable domain in full, completed from reference TRBV7-2 and TRBJ2-3, reads GAGVSQSPSNKVTEKGKDVELRCDPISGHTALYWYRQSLGQGLEFLIYFQGNSAPDKSGLPSDRFSAERTGGSVSTLTIQRTQQEDSAVYLCASRTGPTDTQYFGPGTRLTVL.

The chain uses TRBV2 and TRBJ2-3; a weak D match, TRBD1 (5 bases). The CDR3 covers 16 residues. Germline CDR1 and CDR2: SNHLY and FYNNEI. Trimming removed 1 base at V and 1 base at J, with 12 bases between. The CDR3 is CASSEVGVVGTDTQYF. The CDR3 coding sequence is TGTGCCAGCAGTGAAGTAGGGGTAGTGGGCACAGATACGCAGTATTTT.

This clone was counted a single time. This chain joins TRBV29-1 and TRBJ1-1; D ambiguous. Germline CDR1 reads SQVTM; CDR2 reads ANQGSEA. This CDR3 is 13 amino acids long. The V end lost 1 base, the J end lost 0 bases, and 6 bases lay between the germline ends. The CDR3 loop is CSVEVSMNTEAFF. The CDR3, as DNA: TGCAGCGTTGAAGTATCGATGAACACTGAAGCTTTCTTT.

The J gene is TRBJ2-7, the V gene TRBV4-1; 13 bases align to TRBD2. Germline lookup yields CDR1 MGHRA and CDR2 YSYEKL. The trim removed 0 bases at V and 4 bases at J, leaving 3 bases unmatched. The CDR3 consists of 16 residues. CDR3 coding DNA: TGCGCCAGCAGCCAAGACAGGACTAGCGGGAGTTACGAGCAGTACTTC. Protein: CASSQDRTSGSYEQYF.

The rearrangement joins TRBV20-1 to TRBJ1-3; no clear D gene. V shed 3 bases and J shed 0 bases, with 24 bases lying between them. CDR1 is DFQATT, CDR2 SNEGSKA, per germline (reference sequence). This CDR3 is 19 amino acids long. The CDR3 region is CSASDLGRCPVGSGNTIYF. For the CDR3, the DNA is TGCAGTGCTAGTGACCTAGGAAGATGTCCCGTAGGCTCTGGAAACACCATATATTTT.

The chain couples TRBV6-5 to TRBJ2-1; TRBD2 matches at 8 bases. CDR3 length equals 15 residues. In germline, CDR1 is MNHEY, CDR2 SVGAGI. V lost 3 bases, J lost 7 bases, and 8 bases stayed unmatched. CDR3: CASSYGSGIWNEQFF. The CDR3 coding sequence is TGTGCCAGCAGTTATGGTAGCGGGATATGGAATGAGCAGTTCTTC.

This chain connects TRBV19 to TRBJ1-2, with D possibly being TRBD1 (6 bases). The V gene's germline CDR1 is LNHDA and CDR2 SQIVND (reference sequence). This CDR3 region has 14 residues. V gave up 7 bases and J gave up 4 bases, with 16 bases separating them. The CDR3 loop reads CASKVSSGVYGYTF. Here the CDR3 DNA reads TGTGCCAGTAAGGTCTCGTCAGGGGTCTATGGCTACACCTTC.

The genes are TRBV30 and TRBJ1-5; 9 bases are a match to TRBD1. There are 18 residues in the CDR3. Germline CDR1 is GTSNPN and CDR2 is SVGIG (reference sequence). The J segment lost 2 bases and the V segment lost 4 bases, leaving 15 bases of the junction unmatched. CDR3 protein: CAWTARGAGQGGNQPQHF. The CDR3 DNA is TGTGCCTGGACCGCTCGTGGGGCGGGACAGGGTGGCAATCAGCCCCAGCATTTT. Full variable domain (outside the CDR3, taken from reference TRBV30 and TRBJ1-5): SQTIHQWPATLVQPVGSPLSLECTVEGTSNPNLYWYRQAAGRGLQLLFYSVGIGQISSEVPQNLSASRPQDRQFILSSKKLLLSDSGFYLCAWTARGAGQGGNQPQHFGDGTRLSIL.

This clone was observed once. V and J are TRBV11-1 and TRBJ2-7, with D unclear. Germline V lookup: CDR1 SGHAT, CDR2 FQDESV (reference sequence). V lost 1 base and J 4 bases, leaving 5 bases between the germline ends. The CDR3 consists of 12 residues. The DNA for the CDR3 is TGTGCCAGCAGCTTAGAAGTTTACGAGCAGTACTTC. Translation: CASSLEVYEQYF.

This chain joins TRBV4-3 and TRBJ2-6; D is undetermined. The CDR3 runs 16 residues. Germline CDR1 reads LGHNA; CDR2 reads YSLEER. Deletions cut 0 bases from V and 0 bases from J, with 6 bases between. The CDR3 reads CASSQDQSSGANVLTF. CDR3 DNA sequence: TGCGCCAGCAGCCAAGATCAGAGCTCTGGGGCCAACGTCCTGACTTTC.

Regarding this clone: At the DNA level, this CDR3 is encoded by other sequences in the same sample as well. This chain connects TRBV6-4 to TRBJ1-1; maybe TRBD1 (6 bases). Germline V gene lookup returns CDR1 MRHNA and CDR2 SNTAGT. CDR3 size: 13 residues. The germline V and J ends were trimmed by 3 bases and 2 bases, with 7 bases remaining between them. The chain's CDR3 is CASSEQGNTEAFF. Written as DNA, the CDR3 is TGTGCCAGCAGTGAACAGGGTAACACTGAAGCTTTCTTT.

The CDR3 is CASSLRQGAIFDTQYF. The DNA of the CDR3 is TGTGCCAGCAGCCTGAGACAGGGGGCGATTTTTGATACGCAGTATTTT. The chain employs TRBV7-3 and TRBJ2-3, with 10 bases lining up with TRBD1. Trimming took 5 bases from V and 6 from J; bases not matched to a gene: 11. The CDR3 has 16 residues. The germline gives CDR1 SGHTA, CDR2 FQGTGA.

This clone was observed a few times. The V and J genes are TRBV7-9 and TRBJ2-1; no clear D gene. CDR3 length: 13 amino acids. V lost 2 bases and J lost 5, with 7 bases in between. Germline lookup yields CDR1 SEHNR and CDR2 FQNEAQ (reference sequence). Written as DNA, the CDR3 is TGTGCCAGCAGCTTATTCCCAAACAATGAGCAGTTCTTC. Encoded protein: CASSLFPNNEQFF.